Below, 22 T cell receptor beta chains from the same sample are listed, as sequenced in a study of blood T cell repertoires in COVID-19. Assay: immunoSEQ multiplex PCR; the TCRdb copy retains only in-frame clones and omits some. This table has around 130,000 clones, 75% to 90% appearing once. The sample comprised peripheral blood. These receptors all stem from a man aged 40-50 years with acute or convalescent COVID-19.

In this sample, this clone turned up a few times. The V gene is TRBV5-1, the J gene TRBJ1-1; 7 bases line up with TRBD1. The CDR3 extends over 14 amino acids. Trimming at V came to 5 bases and at J to 0 bases, leaving 4 bases not matched to a gene. Germline CDR1 and CDR2: SGHRS and YFSETQ. CDR3 DNA sequence: TGCGCCAGCAGACAGGGGTCGGTGAACACTGAAGCTTTCTTT. This gives the protein CASRQGSVNTEAFF.

This chain links TRBV25-1 with TRBJ2-3; 10 bases are a match to TRBD2. Germline lookup yields CDR1 MGHDK and CDR2 SYGVNS. This CDR3 contains 13 residues. V lost 6 bases and J lost 5; bases outside the gene matches: 2. The CDR3 DNA sequence: TGTGCCAGCAGATTAGCGGGAGGAGATACGCAGTATTTT. This gives the protein CASRLAGGDTQYF.

The V call is TRBV9, the J call TRBJ1-1; D gene ambiguous. Trimming removed 4 bases from V and 4 bases from J, with 14 bases in between. This CDR3 comprises 14 residues. Germline loops: CDR1 SGDLS, CDR2 YYNGEE. The CDR3, as DNA: TGTGCCAGCAGCCCCGACGCGGGGAGCACTGAAGCTTTCTTT. This translates into CASSPDAGSTEAFF.

V and J are TRBV4-2 and TRBJ1-4, with D possibly matching TRBD1 (5 bases). CDR1 LGHNA and CDR2 YNFKEQ come from the germline V gene. V was trimmed by 1 base and J by 8 bases, leaving 11 bases between them. The CDR3 length is 14 residues. The DNA of the CDR3 is TGTGCCAGCAGCCAAGCGGGGGTTGGAGAAAAACTGTTTTTT. It encodes CASSQAGVGEKLFF.

The chain couples TRBV6-5 to TRBJ2-1; TRBD2 aligns across 11 bases. This CDR3 comprises 15 residues. V shed 6 bases, J shed 8 bases, and the junction held 9 bases outside the gene matches. Germline V gives CDR1 MNHEY, CDR2 SVGAGI. Here the CDR3 reads CASSQLAGETDEQFF. The CDR3 bases are TGTGCCAGCAGCCAACTAGCGGGAGAAACGGATGAGCAGTTCTTC.

CDR3: CASSLGGALYGYTF. For the CDR3, the DNA is TGTGCCAGCAGCTTAGGGGGGGCCCTCTATGGCTACACCTTC. The genes are TRBV13 and TRBJ1-2, with D possibly matching TRBD1 (6 bases). The CDR3 loop spans 14 amino acids. In germline, CDR1 is PRHDT, CDR2 FYEKMQ (reference sequence). Trimming stripped 0 bases from V and 4 bases from J, with 9 bases between.

The J gene is TRBJ1-2, the V gene TRBV11-2; D remains unclear. Trimming cost V 0 bases and J 2 bases, with 4 bases left between them. The CDR3 is 13 amino acids. Germline V CDR1 and CDR2: SGHAT, FQNNGV. The CDR3 sequence is CASSLDRNYGYTF. Written as DNA, the CDR3 is TGTGCCAGCAGCTTAGACAGGAACTATGGCTACACCTTC.

This chain connects TRBV11-2 to TRBJ2-2, with TRBD1 as a possible D gene (5 bases). Trimming pared 1 base from V and 0 bases from J, leaving 9 bases between. Germline assignment: CDR1 SGHAT and CDR2 FQNNGV. There are 16 residues in the CDR3. CDR3 residues: CASSLGATANTGELFF. The DNA of the CDR3 is TGTGCCAGCAGCTTAGGCGCGACAGCGAACACCGGGGAGCTGTTTTTT.

V and J are TRBV24-1 and TRBJ2-6; D may be TRBD2 (6 bases). The CDR3 length is 16 residues. Germline CDR1 reads KGHDR; CDR2 reads SFDVKD. Between the trimmed V and J ends, which lost 3 bases and 2 bases, there was a span of 10 bases. The CDR3 protein is CATSDSRRAGANVLTF. The CDR3 coding sequence is TGTGCCACCAGTGATAGCAGGAGGGCTGGGGCCAACGTCCTGACTTTC.

This clone appeared once. The rearrangement uses TRBV12-5 and TRBJ1-2; TRBD1 is a possible D gene (5 bases). CDR1 and CDR2 from the germline V gene are LGHNT and FRNRAP. This CDR3 is 12 amino acids long. Trimming left V 6 bases short and J 1 base short, with 6 bases between. The chain's CDR3 is CASGDINYGYTF. CDR3 in DNA: TGTGCTAGTGGGGACATTAACTATGGCTACACCTTC. Full variable domain (missing parts from reference TRBV12-5 and TRBJ1-2): DARVTQTPRHKVTEMGQEVTMRCQPILGHNTVFWYRQTMMQGLELLAYFRNRAPLDDSGMPKDRFSAEMPDATLATLKIQPSEPRDSAVYFCASGDINYGYTFGSGTRLTVV.

Only one count was recorded for this clone. The rearrangement joins TRBV11-3 to TRBJ1-2; no definite D call. V shed 0 bases and J shed 1 base, with 3 bases lying between them. Germline lookup yields CDR1 SGHNT and CDR2 YENEEA. This CDR3 contains 13 residues. The CDR3 DNA sequence: TGTGCCAGCAGCTTAGACAGTAACTATGGCTACACCTTC. Its translation is CASSLDSNYGYTF.

V is TRBV12-3 or TRBV12-4 and J is TRBJ2-5; TRBD2 aligns across 8 bases. This CDR3 contains 13 residues. J was trimmed by 4 bases and V by 6 bases; bases with no gene match: 4. The DNA for the CDR3 is TGTGCCAGCAGGTCTAGCGGGTTAGAGACCCAGTACTTC. Residues: CASRSSGLETQYF.

The chain uses TRBV21-1 and TRBJ2-7; TRBD2, the D gene given by the table, was not confirmed from the DNA. TRBV21-1 is a documented pseudogene. The length of the CDR3 is 12 residues. In DNA, the CDR3 is TGTGCCAGAGGGGGGGGGTCCCACGAGCAGTACTTC. The encoded protein is CARGGGSHEQYF.

The J gene is TRBJ2-3, the V gene TRBV9, with D uncertain. CDR1 and CDR2 (germline): SGDLS, YYNGEE. The ends were cut back, 1 base at V and 4 bases at J, with 7 bases in the middle. This CDR3 has 13 amino acids. CDR3 coding DNA: TGTGCCAGCAGCGTATCTGTCGCAGATACGCAGTATTTT. Its protein product is CASSVSVADTQYF.

This clone has a handful of counts. The chain has TRBV12-3 or TRBV12-4 and TRBJ1-1; unclear D gene. There are 13 residues in the CDR3. The ends were cut back, 6 bases at V and 1 base at J, with 9 bases in the middle. CDR3 sequence: CASRAIENTEAFF. The CDR3, as DNA: TGTGCCAGCAGAGCGATAGAGAACACTGAAGCTTTCTTT.

The CDR3 spells CAIGPGSGNTIYF. In nucleotides, the CDR3 is TGTGCCATTGGGCCTGGCTCTGGAAACACCATATATTTT. This chain uses TRBV10-3 with TRBJ1-3; D is unclear. Germline values: CDR1 ENHRY, CDR2 SYGVKD. The CDR3 is made up of 13 amino acids. V was pared by 9 bases and J by 0 bases, with 9 bases between.

The chain couples TRBV6-6 to TRBJ1-1; the match to TRBD1 covers 9 bases. With V trimmed by 6 bases and J by 4 bases, 9 bases remained unmatched. CDR1 and CDR2 (germline): MNHNY, SVGAGI (reference sequence). The length of the CDR3 is 15 residues. The CDR3 nucleotides read TGTGCCAGCAGGGGCCGGGACAGGGATGTCACTGAAGCTTTCTTT. Translated, it gives CASRGRDRDVTEAFF.

This clone showed up just once. J is TRBJ2-2 and V is TRBV6-5, with TRBD2 identical over 7 bases. This CDR3 is built from 15 residues. V shed 11 bases and J 1 base; nucleotides not matched to a gene: 10. The germline V gene has CDR1 MNHEY and CDR2 SVGAGI. CDR3 region: CAVLRRGGNTGELFF. For the CDR3, the DNA is TGTGCCGTTTTGAGGCGCGGGGGGAACACCGGGGAGCTGTTTTTT.

The CDR3 nucleotides read TGTGCCAGCAGCGTAGGAGGGGGCAACGGCTTAGGCACTGAAGCTTTCTTT. It encodes CASSVGGGNGLGTEAFF. The chain employs TRBV9 and TRBJ1-1, with 7 bases matching TRBD1. V lost 0 bases, J lost 4 bases, and 12 bases stayed unmatched. The CDR3 loop spans 17 amino acids. CDR1 is SGDLS and CDR2 is YYNGEE in the germline V gene.

The V call is TRBV6-2 or TRBV6-3, the J call TRBJ1-1, with TRBD1 as a possible D gene (6 bases). Germline CDR1 reads MNHEY; CDR2 reads SVGEGT. The V gene lost 3 bases and the J gene lost 1 base, with 12 bases spanning the gap. CDR3 length: 15 amino acids. In DNA form, the CDR3 reads TGTGCCAGCAGTTATTCAGGGGAGGGGAACACTGAAGCTTTCTTT. The encoded protein is CASSYSGEGNTEAFF.

The rearrangement joins TRBV6-5 to TRBJ2-7; D unresolved. V was shortened by 7 bases and J by 2 bases, with 9 bases between the two germline ends. The CDR3 spans 12 residues. Germline CDR1 and CDR2: MNHEY and SVGAGI. CDR3 nucleotide sequence: TGTGCCAGCACTGCCAGAACCTACGAGCAGTACTTC. Residues: CASTARTYEQYF.

The rearrangement uses TRBV5-1 and TRBJ2-1, with TRBD2 identical over 8 bases. CDR1 and CDR2 from the germline V gene are SGHRS and YFSETQ. Trimming removed 0 bases from V and 0 bases from J; junction bases left unmatched: 11. The CDR3 extends over 19 amino acids. CDR3 in amino acids: CASSLGLANQKSSYNEQFF. The DNA of the CDR3 is TGCGCCAGCAGCTTGGGACTAGCGAATCAAAAGAGCTCCTACAATGAGCAGTTCTTC.